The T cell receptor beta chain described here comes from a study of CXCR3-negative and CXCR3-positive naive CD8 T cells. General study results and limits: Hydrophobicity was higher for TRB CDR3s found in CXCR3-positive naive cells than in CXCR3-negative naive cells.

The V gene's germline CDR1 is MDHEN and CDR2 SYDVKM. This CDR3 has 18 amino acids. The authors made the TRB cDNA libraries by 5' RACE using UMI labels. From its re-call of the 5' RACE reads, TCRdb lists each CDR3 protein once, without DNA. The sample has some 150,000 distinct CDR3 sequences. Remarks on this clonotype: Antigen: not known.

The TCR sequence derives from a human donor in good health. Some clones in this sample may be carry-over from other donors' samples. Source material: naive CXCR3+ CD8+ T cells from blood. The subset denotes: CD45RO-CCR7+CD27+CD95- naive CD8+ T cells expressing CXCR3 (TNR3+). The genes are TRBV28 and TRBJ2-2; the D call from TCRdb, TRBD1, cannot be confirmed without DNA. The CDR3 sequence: CASSFVRTGGNQAGELFF. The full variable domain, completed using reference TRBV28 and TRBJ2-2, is DVKVTQSSRYLVKRTGEKVFLECVQDMDHENMFWYRQDPGLGLRLIYFSYDVKMKEKGDIPEGYSVSREKKERFSLILESASTNQTSMYLCASSFVRTGGNQAGELFFGEGSRLTVL.